This T cell receptor (beta chain) was sequenced during a study of blood T cell repertoires in COVID-19. Background on the study: COVID-19 samples, acute and convalescent, were from the United States, Italy and Spain. The analysed material was cDNA or gDNA that came from T cells, B-cell-depleted T cells, or PBMCs.

The table lists this clone with a count of one. Source study methods: Estimated nucleated cell counts came from reference gene primer amplification. The data were produced by immunoSEQ multiplex PCR, yet TCRdb's version contains in-frame clones alone and is incomplete. V and J calls and clone size are given by that table; D and trimming were obtained from the DNA. The sample includes some 700,000 clones, about 87% of them seen just once. This CDR3 spans 15 amino acids. Germline CDR1 is SGHTA and CDR2 is FQGNSA. V was trimmed by 5 bases and J by 2 bases, leaving 13 bases between them. What was sequenced was peripheral blood. V usage is TRBV7-2 and J usage is TRBJ1-5; D uncertain. The TCR comes from a woman aged 18-29 years with acute or convalescent COVID-19. CDR3 sequence: CASSPPGGGNQPQHF. In DNA form, the CDR3 reads TGTGCCAGCAGCCCCCCCGGCGGCGGCAATCAGCCCCAGCATTTT.